Sequencing of this T cell receptor (beta chain) was carried out in a study of T cells in Graves' hyperthyroidism and ophthalmopathy. A patient was excluded if there was uncontrolled infection, other autoimmune disease, pregnancy or lactation. Clinical symptoms, serum thyroxine, TRAb, thyroid ultrasound and orbital computed tomography informed diagnoses. General study results and limits: Most expanded thyroid clonotypes above 0.001 also appeared in blood.

Amplified TCR beta CDR3 regions came from RNA transcripts. HTBI primers were used for first-round RT-PCR of the TCR CDR3. MiXCR, applied by TCRdb to the multiplex PCR reads, yields one record per CDR3 protein. The sample shows roughly 500,000 distinct CDR3 sequences, about half of them seen only once. In this sample, this clonotype turned up many times. Antigen unknown. The germline CDR1 and CDR2 sequences are ENHRY and SYGVKD. Trimming left V 7 bases short and J 4 bases short, with 17 bases between. The CDR3 spans 14 residues. The V call is TRBV10-3, the J call TRBJ2-7, with TRBD2 as a possible D gene (6 bases). The sequence derives from an adult woman with Graves' disease, either hyperthyroidism or ophthalmopathy (not recorded which). Sequencing used peripheral blood or thyroid tissue (not recorded which). CDR3 DNA: TGTGCCATCAAGTCGGGGGACGTCTCGTACGAGCAGTACTTC. Encoded protein: CAIKSGDVSYEQYF.